This T cell receptor beta chain was identified in a study of PD-1 blockade in classical Hodgkin lymphoma. The overall study: Patients were treated with nivolumab at 3 mg/kg, and this was given intravenously every 2 weeks.

Each of the patients experienced relapse following autologous stem cell transplantation, and their brentuximab vedotin exposure differed. The repertoire was sequenced with immunoSEQ multiplex PCR; TCRdb's copy has only in-frame clones and lacks some. The table has 95,000 to 120,000 clones, 80% to 90% seen once. General observations from the study: Healthy donors reportedly exceeded newly diagnosed patients in baseline TCR diversity. Patients were excluded if nivolumab began under 1 year after ASCT (the autologous transplant).

Concerning this clone: Its antigen remains unknown.

Sequenced here: peripheral blood mononuclear cells (PBMCs), sampled before the second cycle of nivolumab. This clonotype was obtained from a human donor with classical Hodgkin lymphoma.

The CDR3 is CASSEGSAGNTIYF. The CDR3 DNA follows: TGTGCCAGCAGTGAAGGTTCCGCCGGAAACACCATATATTTT. The chain combines TRBV2 with TRBJ1-3; no clear D gene. Trimming took 1 base from V and 4 from J, leaving 8 bases between them. CDR3 size: 14 residues. Germline V CDR1 and CDR2: SNHLY, FYNNEI.